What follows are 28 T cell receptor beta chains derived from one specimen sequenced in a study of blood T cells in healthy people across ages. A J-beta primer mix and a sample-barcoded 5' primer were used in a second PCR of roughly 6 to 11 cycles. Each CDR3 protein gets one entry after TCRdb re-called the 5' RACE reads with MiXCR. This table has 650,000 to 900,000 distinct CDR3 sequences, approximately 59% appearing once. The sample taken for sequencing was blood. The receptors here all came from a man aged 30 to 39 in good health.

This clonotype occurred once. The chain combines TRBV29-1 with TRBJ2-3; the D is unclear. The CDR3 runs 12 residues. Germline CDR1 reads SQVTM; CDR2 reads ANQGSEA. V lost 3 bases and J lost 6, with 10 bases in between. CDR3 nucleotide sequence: TGCAGCGTTGATTTCGGCGGTGATACGCAGTATTTT. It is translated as CSVDFGGDTQYF.

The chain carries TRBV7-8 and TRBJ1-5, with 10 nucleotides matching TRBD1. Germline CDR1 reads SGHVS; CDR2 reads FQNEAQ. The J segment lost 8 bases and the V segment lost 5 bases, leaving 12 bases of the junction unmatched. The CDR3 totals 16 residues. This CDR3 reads CASSLRRDRGMKPQHF. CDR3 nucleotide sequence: TGTGCCAGCAGCCTAAGACGGGACAGGGGCATGAAGCCCCAGCATTTT.

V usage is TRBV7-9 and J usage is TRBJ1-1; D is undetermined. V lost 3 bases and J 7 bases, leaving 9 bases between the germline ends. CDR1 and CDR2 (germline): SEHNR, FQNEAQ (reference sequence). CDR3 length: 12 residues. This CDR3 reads CASSFDTDEAFF. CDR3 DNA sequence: TGTGCCAGCAGCTTCGATACAGATGAAGCTTTCTTT.

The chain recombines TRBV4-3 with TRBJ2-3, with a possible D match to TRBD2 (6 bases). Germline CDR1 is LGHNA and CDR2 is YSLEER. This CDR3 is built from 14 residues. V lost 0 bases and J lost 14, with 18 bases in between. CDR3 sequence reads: CASSQDRRGSILYF. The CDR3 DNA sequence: TGCGCCAGCAGCCAAGATAGGCGGGGTAGCATATTGTATTTT.

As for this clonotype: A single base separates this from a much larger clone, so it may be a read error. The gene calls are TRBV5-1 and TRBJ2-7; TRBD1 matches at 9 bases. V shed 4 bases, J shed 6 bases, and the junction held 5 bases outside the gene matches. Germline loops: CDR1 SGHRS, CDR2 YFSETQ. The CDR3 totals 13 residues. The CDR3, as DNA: TGCGCCAGCAGCACGACAGGGGGATGCGAGCAGTACTTC. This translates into CASSTTGGCEQYF.

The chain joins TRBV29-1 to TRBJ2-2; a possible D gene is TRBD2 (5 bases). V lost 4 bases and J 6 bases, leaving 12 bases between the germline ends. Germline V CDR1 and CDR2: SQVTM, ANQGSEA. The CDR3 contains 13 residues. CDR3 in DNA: TGCAGCGTTGGTGAGGGCGGTTCCGGGGAGCTGTTTTTT. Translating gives CSVGEGGSGELFF.

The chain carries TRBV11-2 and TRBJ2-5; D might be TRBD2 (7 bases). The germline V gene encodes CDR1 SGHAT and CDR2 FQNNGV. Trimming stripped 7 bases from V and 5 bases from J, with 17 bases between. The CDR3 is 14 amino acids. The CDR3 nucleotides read TGTGCCAGCAACAGAGGGGGGGGGCTGGAGACCCAGTACTTC. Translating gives CASNRGGGLETQYF.

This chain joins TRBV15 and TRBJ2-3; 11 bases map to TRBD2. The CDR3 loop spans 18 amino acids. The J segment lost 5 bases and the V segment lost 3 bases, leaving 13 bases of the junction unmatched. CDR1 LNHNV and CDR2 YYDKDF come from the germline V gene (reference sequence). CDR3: CATSSRLAGGLSGDTQYF. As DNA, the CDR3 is TGTGCCACCAGCAGTAGGCTAGCGGGGGGTCTATCAGGAGATACGCAGTATTTT.

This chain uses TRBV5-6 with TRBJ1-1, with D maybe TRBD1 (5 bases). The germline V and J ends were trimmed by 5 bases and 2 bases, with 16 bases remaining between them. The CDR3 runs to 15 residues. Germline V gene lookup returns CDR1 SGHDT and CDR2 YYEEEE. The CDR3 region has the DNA TGTGCCAGCAGTCCGGAGGGGAATCTAAACACTGAAGCTTTCTTT. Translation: CASSPEGNLNTEAFF.

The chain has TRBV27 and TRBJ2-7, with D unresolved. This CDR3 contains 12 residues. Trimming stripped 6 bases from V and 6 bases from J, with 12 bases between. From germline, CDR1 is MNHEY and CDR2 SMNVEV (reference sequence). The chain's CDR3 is CASSRSPTEQYF. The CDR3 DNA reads TGTGCCAGCAGCCGAAGCCCTACCGAGCAGTACTTC.

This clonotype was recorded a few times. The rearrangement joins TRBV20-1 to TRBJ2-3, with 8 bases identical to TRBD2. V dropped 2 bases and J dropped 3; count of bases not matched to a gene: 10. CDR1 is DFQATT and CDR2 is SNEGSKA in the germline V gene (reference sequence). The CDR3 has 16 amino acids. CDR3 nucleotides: TGCAGTGCTAGAACGGACGGGCTAGCGGGTACAGATACGCAGTATTTT. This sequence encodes CSARTDGLAGTDTQYF.

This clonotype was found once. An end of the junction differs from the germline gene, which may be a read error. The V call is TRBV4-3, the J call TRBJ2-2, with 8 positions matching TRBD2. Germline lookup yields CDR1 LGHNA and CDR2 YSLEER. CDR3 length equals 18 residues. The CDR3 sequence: CASGQSRGGGSNTGELFF. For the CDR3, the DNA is TGCGCCAGCGGCCAAAGTCGTGGCGGGGGGTCGAACACCGGGGAGCTGTTTTTT.

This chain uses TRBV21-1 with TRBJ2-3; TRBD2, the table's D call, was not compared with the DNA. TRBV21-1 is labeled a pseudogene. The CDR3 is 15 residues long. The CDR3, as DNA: TGTGCCAGCAGCAAAGGGAGGCTAGTGGGCGGACTGCAGTATTTT. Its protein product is CASSKGRLVGGLQYF.

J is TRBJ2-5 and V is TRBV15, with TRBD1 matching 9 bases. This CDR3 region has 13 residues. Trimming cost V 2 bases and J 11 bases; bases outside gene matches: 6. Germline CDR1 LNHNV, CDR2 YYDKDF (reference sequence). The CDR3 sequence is CATSRNRGQEQYF. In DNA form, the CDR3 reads TGTGCCACCAGCAGAAACAGGGGGCAGGAGCAGTACTTC.

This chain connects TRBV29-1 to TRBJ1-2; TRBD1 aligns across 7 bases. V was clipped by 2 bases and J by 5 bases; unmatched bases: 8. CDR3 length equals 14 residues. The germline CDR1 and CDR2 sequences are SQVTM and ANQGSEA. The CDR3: CSVEIGGQLYGYTF. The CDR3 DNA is TGCAGCGTTGAAATTGGGGGACAGCTTTATGGCTACACCTTC. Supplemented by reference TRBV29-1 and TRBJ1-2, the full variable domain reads SAVISQKPSRDICQRGTSLTIQCQVDSQVTMMFWYRQQPGQSLTLIATANQGSEATYESGFVIDKFPISRPNLTFSTLTVSNMSPEDSSIYLCSVEIGGQLYGYTFGSGTRLTVV.

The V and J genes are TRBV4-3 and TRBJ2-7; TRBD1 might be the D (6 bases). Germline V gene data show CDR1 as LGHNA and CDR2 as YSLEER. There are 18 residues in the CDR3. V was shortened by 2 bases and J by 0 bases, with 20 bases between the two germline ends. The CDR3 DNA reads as TGCGCCAGCAGCCAACAGTCCGGGACACCATACAGCTCCTACGAGCAGTACTTC. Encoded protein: CASSQQSGTPYSSYEQYF.

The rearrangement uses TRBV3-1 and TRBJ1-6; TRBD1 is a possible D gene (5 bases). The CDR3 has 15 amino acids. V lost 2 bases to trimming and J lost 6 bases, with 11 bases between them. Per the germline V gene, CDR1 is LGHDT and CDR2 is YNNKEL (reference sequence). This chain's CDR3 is CASSQNWGSNSPLHF. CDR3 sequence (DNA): TGTGCCAGCAGCCAAAACTGGGGGAGTAATTCACCCCTCCACTTT.

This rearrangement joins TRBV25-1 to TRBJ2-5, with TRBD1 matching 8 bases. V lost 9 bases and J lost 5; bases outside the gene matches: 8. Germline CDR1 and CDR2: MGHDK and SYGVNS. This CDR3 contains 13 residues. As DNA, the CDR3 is TGTGCCAGTACGACAGGGGAAGGGGAGACCCAGTACTTC. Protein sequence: CASTTGEGETQYF.

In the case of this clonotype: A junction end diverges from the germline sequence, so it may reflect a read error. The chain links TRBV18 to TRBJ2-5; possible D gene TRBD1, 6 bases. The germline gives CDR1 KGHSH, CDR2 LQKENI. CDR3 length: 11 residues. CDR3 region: CAGSNPTGQYF. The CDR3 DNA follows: TGTGCCGGCTCAAACCCCACAGGGCAGTACTTC.

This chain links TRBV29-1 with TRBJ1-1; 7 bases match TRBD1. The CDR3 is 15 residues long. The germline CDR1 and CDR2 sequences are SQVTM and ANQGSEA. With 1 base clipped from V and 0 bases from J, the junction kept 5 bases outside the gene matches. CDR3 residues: CSVEVTGQMNTEAFF. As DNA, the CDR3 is TGCAGCGTTGAAGTCACGGGACAGATGAACACTGAAGCTTTCTTT.

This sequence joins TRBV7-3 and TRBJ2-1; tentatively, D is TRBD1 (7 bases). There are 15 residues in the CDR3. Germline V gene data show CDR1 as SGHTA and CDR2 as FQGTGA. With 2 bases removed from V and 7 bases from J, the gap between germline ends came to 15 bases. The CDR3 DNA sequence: TGTGCCAGCAGCTTAGGGTCAGGGGGGCAAAATGAGCAGTTCTTC. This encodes CASSLGSGGQNEQFF.

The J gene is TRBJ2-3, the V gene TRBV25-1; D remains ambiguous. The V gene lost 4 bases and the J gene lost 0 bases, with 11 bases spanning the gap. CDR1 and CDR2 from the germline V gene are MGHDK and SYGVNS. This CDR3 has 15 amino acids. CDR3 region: CASSAVYSSTDTQYF. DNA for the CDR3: TGTGCCAGCAGTGCAGTCTACTCTAGCACAGATACGCAGTATTTT.

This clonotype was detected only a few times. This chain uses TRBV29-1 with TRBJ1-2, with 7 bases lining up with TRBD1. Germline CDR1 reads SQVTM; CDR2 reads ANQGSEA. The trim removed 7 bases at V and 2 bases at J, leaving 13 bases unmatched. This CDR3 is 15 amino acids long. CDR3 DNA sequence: TGCAGCGCTAAAGGCTCAGGGGGTTCAAACTATGGCTACACCTTC. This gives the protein CSAKGSGGSNYGYTF. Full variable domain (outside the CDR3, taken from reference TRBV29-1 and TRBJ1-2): SAVISQKPSRDICQRGTSLTIQCQVDSQVTMMFWYRQQPGQSLTLIATANQGSEATYESGFVIDKFPISRPNLTFSTLTVSNMSPEDSSIYLCSAKGSGGSNYGYTFGSGTRLTVV.

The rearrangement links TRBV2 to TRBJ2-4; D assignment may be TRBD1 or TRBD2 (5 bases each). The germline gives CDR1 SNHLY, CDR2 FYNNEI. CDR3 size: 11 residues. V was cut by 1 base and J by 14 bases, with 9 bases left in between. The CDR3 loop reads CASSEEWDEYF. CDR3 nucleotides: TGTGCCAGCAGTGAAGAATGGGACGAGTACTTC.

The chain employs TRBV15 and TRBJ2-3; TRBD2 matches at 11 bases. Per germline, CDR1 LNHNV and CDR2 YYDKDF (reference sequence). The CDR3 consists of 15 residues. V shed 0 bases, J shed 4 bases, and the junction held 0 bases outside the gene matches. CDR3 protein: CATSRDSGGADTQYF. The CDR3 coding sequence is TGTGCCACCAGCAGAGATAGCGGGGGGGCAGATACGCAGTATTTT.

The CDR3 loop is CASSAPSYRGGKLFF. For the CDR3, the DNA is TGTGCCAGCAGTGCCCCAAGCTACAGGGGGGGAAAACTGTTTTTT. The V gene is TRBV6-1, the J gene TRBJ1-4, with 8 positions matching TRBD1. Germline CDR1 is MNHNS and CDR2 is SASEGT. The length of the CDR3 is 15 residues. The trim removed 4 bases at V and 10 bases at J, leaving 11 bases unmatched.

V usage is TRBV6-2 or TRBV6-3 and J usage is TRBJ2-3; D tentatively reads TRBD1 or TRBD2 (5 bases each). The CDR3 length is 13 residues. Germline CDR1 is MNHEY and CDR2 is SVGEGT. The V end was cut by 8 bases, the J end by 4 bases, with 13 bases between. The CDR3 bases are TGTGCCAGCGTGGGGACGCTCCCAGATACGCAGTATTTT. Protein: CASVGTLPDTQYF.

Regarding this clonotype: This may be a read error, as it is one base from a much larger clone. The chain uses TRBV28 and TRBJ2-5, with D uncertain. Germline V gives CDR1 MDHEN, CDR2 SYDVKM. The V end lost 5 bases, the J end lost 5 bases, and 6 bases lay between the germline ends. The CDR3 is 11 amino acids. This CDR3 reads CASSIIETQYF. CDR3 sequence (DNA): TGTGCCAGCAGTATCATCGAGACCCAGTACTTC. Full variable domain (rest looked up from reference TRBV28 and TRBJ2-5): DVKVTQSSRYLVKRTGEKVFLECVQDMDHENMFWYRQDPGLGLRLIYFSYDVKMKEKGDIPEGYSVSREKKERFSLILESASTNQTSMYLCASSIIETQYFGPGTRLLVL.